This passage covers 25 T cell receptor beta chains from one sample sequenced in a study of T cells after yellow fever vaccination. TCRdb analysed the 5' RACE reads with MiXCR anew, one entry per CDR3 protein. The sample yields 300,000 to 400,000 distinct CDR3 sequences, around an eighth seen once. The sample here was CD4+ T cells sorted from PBMCs, taken 15 days after the yellow fever booster vaccination. These receptor sequences come from a man between 18 and 35 years old who received the YFV17D yellow fever vaccine.

This clonotype was counted many times. This sequence joins TRBV3-1 and TRBJ1-6; no firm D call. Per germline, CDR1 LGHDT and CDR2 YNNKEL (reference sequence). With 2 bases removed from V and 7 bases from J, the gap between germline ends came to 6 bases. The CDR3 sequence is 13 residues long. The chain's CDR3 is CASSQNSNSPLHF. The CDR3 region has the DNA TGTGCCAGCAGCCAAAACTCCAATTCACCCCTCCACTTT.

This clonotype was seen at least ten times. The chain employs TRBV12-3 or TRBV12-4 and TRBJ1-1; D is undetermined. V lost 8 bases, J lost 0 bases, and 10 bases lay in between. This CDR3 is 13 amino acids long. The CDR3 region has the DNA TGTGCCAGCCAAGGACGCCTGAACACTGAAGCTTTCTTT. It yields the protein CASQGRLNTEAFF.

This clonotype was seen only a few times. This chain links TRBV7-9 with TRBJ2-3; tentatively, D is TRBD1 or TRBD2 (7 bases each). The CDR3 totals 17 residues. Trimming pared 2 bases from V and 2 bases from J, leaving 17 bases between. Germline lookup yields CDR1 SEHNR and CDR2 FQNEAQ (reference sequence). Here the CDR3 DNA reads TGTGCCAGCAGCTTACAGGGGGGGGCCAGACTCACAGATACGCAGTATTTT. Translating gives CASSLQGGARLTDTQYF.

The V call is TRBV7-9, the J call TRBJ2-1; TRBD2 agrees at 13 bases. The CDR3 is made up of 15 amino acids. With 5 bases clipped from V and 9 bases from J, the junction kept 7 bases outside the gene matches. Germline CDR1 SEHNR, CDR2 FQNEAQ (reference sequence). CDR3 coding DNA: TGTGCCAGCAGCATAAAGGGACTAGCGGGGCGTGAGCAGTTCTTC. Its protein product is CASSIKGLAGREQFF. The entire variable domain, with the rest obtained from reference TRBV7-9 and TRBJ2-1, is as follows: DTGVSQNPRHKITKRGQNVTFRCDPISEHNRLYWYRQTLGQGPEFLTYFQNEAQLEKSRLLSDRFSAERPKGSFSTLEIQRTEQGDSAMYLCASSIKGLAGREQFFGPGTRLTVL.

This clonotype has at least ten counts. The gene calls are TRBV12-3 or TRBV12-4 and TRBJ1-2; possible D gene TRBD1, 6 bases. Deletions cut 5 bases from V and 8 bases from J, with 18 bases between. The CDR3 covers 14 residues. The DNA for the CDR3 is TGTGCCAGCAGTCCGGGGGGTTCCGGGGGCGGCTACACCTTC. It specifies CASSPGGSGGGYTF.

This clonotype was picked up a small number of times. The J gene is TRBJ1-2, the V gene TRBV5-6; 7 bases are a match to TRBD1. The V and J ends lost 5 bases and 4 bases, in that order; junction bases with no gene match: 8. The CDR3 totals 14 residues. Germline CDR1 and CDR2: SGHDT and YYEEEE. CDR3 amino acids: CASRTGTVSYGYTF. CDR3 coding DNA: TGTGCCAGCAGGACAGGGACGGTCTCCTATGGCTACACCTTC.

V gene TRBV7-2 combines with J gene TRBJ1-3; D gene ambiguous. The CDR3 sequence is 14 residues long. The V gene's germline CDR1 is SGHTA and CDR2 FQGNSA. The V end was cut by 5 bases, the J end by 3 bases, with 11 bases between. The CDR3 reads CASSKGLDGNTIYF. As DNA, the CDR3 is TGTGCCAGCAGCAAAGGGTTAGATGGAAACACCATATATTTT.

This clonotype was recorded many times. V and J are TRBV6-1 and TRBJ1-2; 10 positions match TRBD1. V was pared by 6 bases and J by 2 bases, with 6 bases of the junction left unmatched. CDR1 is MNHNS and CDR2 is SASEGT in the germline V gene. This CDR3 is 15 amino acids long. CDR3 nucleotides: TGTGCCAGCAGCGTCCTGACAGGGGGCAACTATGGCTACACCTTC. Protein sequence: CASSVLTGGNYGYTF.

The rearrangement joins TRBV7-2 to TRBJ1-5; 9 nucleotides match TRBD1. The CDR3 totals 15 residues. Germline V gene data show CDR1 as SGHTA and CDR2 as FQGNSA. V lost 5 bases and J lost 3; bases outside the gene matches: 5. CDR3 nucleotide sequence: TGTGCCAGCAGCGCGGGACAGGGAAACAATCAGCCCCAGCATTTT. Translation gives CASSAGQGNNQPQHF.

This clonotype occurred a few times. This sequence joins TRBV15 and TRBJ1-1, with D maybe TRBD1 (6 bases). Trimming left V 11 bases short and J 1 base short, with 17 bases between. CDR1 and CDR2 (germline): LNHNV, YYDKDF (reference sequence). The CDR3 has 14 amino acids. The CDR3, as DNA: TGTGCCGCCACCCACCAGGGGAAGAACACTGAAGCTTTCTTT. It is translated as CAATHQGKNTEAFF.

The V call is TRBV28, the J call TRBJ2-2, with 7 nucleotides matching TRBD2. V gave up 4 bases and J gave up 3 bases; unmatched junction bases: 11. The CDR3 extends over 17 amino acids. Germline V gene sequence: CDR1 MDHEN, CDR2 SYDVKM. CDR3 sequence reads: CASSSGGTTPDTGELFF. CDR3 bases: TGTGCCAGCAGTTCCGGGGGGACCACCCCGGACACCGGGGAGCTGTTTTTT.

This clonotype has just a few counts. The chain recombines TRBV7-2 with TRBJ2-6; D is perhaps TRBD1 (5 bases). Germline V lookup: CDR1 SGHTA, CDR2 FQGNSA. V lost 7 bases and J lost 0, with 7 bases in between. The CDR3 length is 14 residues. CDR3 sequence (DNA): TGTGCCAGCAAGCAGGGCTCTGGGGCCAACGTCCTGACTTTC. Amino acid sequence: CASKQGSGANVLTF.

The chain couples TRBV12-3 or TRBV12-4 to TRBJ2-1, with a weak D call TRBD2 (7 bases). This CDR3 region has 15 residues. Trimming shortened V by 10 bases and J by 6 bases, and 22 bases separated the two germline ends. The CDR3 sequence: CATVGRGSSGNEQFF. CDR3 in DNA: TGTGCCACCGTTGGGAGGGGGTCTTCGGGCAATGAGCAGTTCTTC.

This clonotype was detected only a few times. J is TRBJ2-1 and V is TRBV29-1; D not resolved. The V end was cut by 1 base, the J end by 1 base, with 14 bases between. The CDR3 has 16 amino acids. Germline V lookup: CDR1 SQVTM, CDR2 ANQGSEA. This CDR3 is CSVEGPRSPSYNEQFF. As DNA, the CDR3 is TGCAGCGTTGAAGGGCCAAGGTCCCCATCCTACAATGAGCAGTTCTTC.

The sample holds a few counts of this clonotype. The CDR3 DNA is TGTGCCAGCAGTTTAGGTATCCGGGCAGCGAACACTGAAGCTTTCTTT. Amino acids: CASSLGIRAANTEAFF. The chain joins TRBV12-3 or TRBV12-4 to TRBJ1-1; D is unclear. The CDR3 has 16 amino acids. The V gene lost 1 base and the J gene lost 1 base, with 13 bases spanning the gap.

This chain connects TRBV5-1 to TRBJ2-5; TRBD1 matches 8 bases. J was trimmed by 1 base and V by 5 bases; bases with no gene match: 7. This CDR3 spans 15 amino acids. Per germline, CDR1 SGHRS and CDR2 YFSETQ. The CDR3: CASSRFTGGQETQYF. CDR3 bases: TGCGCCAGCAGTCGTTTCACAGGGGGCCAAGAGACCCAGTACTTC.

This clonotype was picked up a small number of times. The chain is built from TRBV5-1 and TRBJ2-3; D possibly corresponds to TRBD1 (5 bases). V was shortened by 0 bases and J by 5 bases, with 13 bases between the two germline ends. The CDR3 spans 15 residues. CDR1 and CDR2 (germline): SGHRS, YFSETQ. The CDR3 nucleotides read TGCGCCAGCAGCTTGGAGGTGGGGCCCCAAGATACGCAGTATTTT. Its protein is CASSLEVGPQDTQYF.

The chain has TRBV9 and TRBJ2-5, with a tentative D call TRBD2 (6 bases). The CDR3 is 14 residues long. CDR1 is SGDLS and CDR2 is YYNGEE in the germline V gene. The germline V and J ends were trimmed by 1 base and 5 bases, with 12 bases remaining between them. CDR3 in DNA: TGTGCCAGCAGCGTAACGGGAGCCGCGGAGACCCAGTACTTC. This encodes CASSVTGAAETQYF.

This clonotype appeared a few times. This chain connects TRBV7-8 to TRBJ1-5; TRBD1 is a possible D gene (6 bases). CDR3 size: 14 residues. Trimming removed 5 bases at V and 4 bases at J, with 12 bases between. From germline, CDR1 is SGHVS and CDR2 FQNEAQ. The chain's CDR3 is CASSATDRNQPQHF. The CDR3 bases are TGTGCCAGCAGCGCGACCGACAGGAATCAGCCCCAGCATTTT.

In its sample, this clonotype was seen many times. The rearrangement links TRBV7-9 to TRBJ2-5; D call uncertain. V was trimmed by 2 bases and J by 4 bases, leaving 11 bases between them. Germline values: CDR1 SEHNR, CDR2 FQNEAQ (reference sequence). The CDR3 is 14 amino acids. CDR3 in amino acids: CASSLSRLVETQYF. In nucleotides, the CDR3 is TGTGCCAGCAGCTTATCACGGCTGGTAGAGACCCAGTACTTC.

This clonotype occurred many times. J is TRBJ2-7 and V is TRBV2, with D possibly being TRBD2 (5 bases). The CDR3 runs to 11 residues. The V gene lost 4 bases and the J gene lost 10 bases, with 11 bases spanning the gap. In germline, CDR1 is SNHLY, CDR2 FYNNEI. CDR3 sequence: CASSVLAFQYV. The CDR3 bases are TGTGCCAGCAGTGTGCTAGCCTTTCAGTACGTC.

This clonotype was seen only a few times. The chain recombines TRBV9 with TRBJ1-1; D not certain. The CDR3 contains 14 residues. Trimming shortened V by 2 bases and J by 1 base, and 9 bases separated the two germline ends. Germline V lookup: CDR1 SGDLS, CDR2 YYNGEE. CDR3 sequence: CASSVLGANTEAFF. The CDR3 DNA sequence: TGTGCCAGCAGCGTTTTAGGCGCGAACACTGAAGCTTTCTTT.

This chain links TRBV6-5 with TRBJ1-1, with D possibly TRBD1 on 6 matching bases. Germline V gene sequence: CDR1 MNHEY, CDR2 SVGAGI. The CDR3 runs to 13 residues. V gave up 7 bases and J gave up 0 bases, with 9 bases separating them. CDR3 sequence reads: CASNHRVNTEAFF. In DNA form, the CDR3 reads TGTGCCAGCAACCACAGGGTGAACACTGAAGCTTTCTTT.

This clonotype turned up a few times. This sequence joins TRBV6-5 and TRBJ2-4; a weak D match, TRBD1 (6 bases). V shed 6 bases and J shed 6 bases, with 12 bases lying between them. CDR1 and CDR2 from the germline V gene are MNHEY and SVGAGI. The CDR3 has 13 amino acids. The CDR3: CASRQGVGNIQYF. The CDR3 nucleotides read TGTGCCAGCAGACAGGGTGTTGGAAACATTCAGTACTTC.

This clonotype was detected only a few times. The chain is built from TRBV5-1 and TRBJ1-2, with TRBD1 matching over 9 bases. This CDR3 contains 14 residues. With 3 bases clipped from V and 4 bases from J, the junction kept 4 bases outside the gene matches. Germline CDR1 and CDR2: SGHRS and YFSETQ. The CDR3, as DNA: TGCGCCAGCAGCTGGGACAGGGAGGGCTATGGCTACACCTTC. This encodes CASSWDREGYGYTF.